The next 27 T cell receptor beta chains were all read from a single sample in a study of shared clonotypes between healthy human individuals. Produced via immunoSEQ multiplex PCR; TCRdb's table is partial and in-frame only. The sample holds about 490,000 clones; 79% are singletons and the top ten take 12%. The specimen was PBMCs. The receptors were gathered from a woman aged 40 to 50 in good health. Some clones in this sample may be carry-over from other donors' samples.

Details on this clone: Given a far larger clone just one base away, this is likely a sequencing read error. The same CDR3 also results from other DNA sequences found in this sample. The chain uses TRBV13 and TRBJ1-5; D not resolved. CDR3 size: 12 residues. Germline V lookup: CDR1 PRHDT, CDR2 FYEKMQ (reference sequence). For the CDR3, the DNA is TGTGCCAGCAGCGCCAATAATCAGCCCCAGCACTTT. Its protein product is CASSANNQPQHF.

The gene calls are TRBV11-2 and TRBJ2-7; 9 bases align to TRBD2. CDR1 and CDR2 from the germline V gene are SGHAT and FQNNGV. The CDR3 extends over 11 amino acids. V was clipped by 5 bases and J by 11 bases; unmatched bases: 4. CDR3 nucleotides: TGTGCCAGCAGCAAGCGGGAGGCTAAGTACTTC. This gives the protein CASSKREAKYF.

The chain joins TRBV6-5 to TRBJ2-3; 10 bases are shared with TRBD2. CDR1 and CDR2 (germline): MNHEY, SVGAGI. With 4 bases clipped from V and 1 base from J, the junction kept 2 bases outside the gene matches. The CDR3 loop spans 15 amino acids. The CDR3 here is CASSFGLAGTDTQYF. CDR3 sequence (DNA): TGTGCCAGCAGTTTCGGACTAGCGGGCACAGATACGCAGTATTTT.

The J gene is TRBJ2-2, the V gene TRBV29-1, with 9 bases that match TRBD1. The CDR3 loop spans 16 amino acids. V was pared by 0 bases and J by 3 bases, with 5 bases of the junction left unmatched. Germline CDR1 SQVTM, CDR2 ANQGSEA. CDR3 coding DNA: TGCAGCGTTGAAGAGGACAGGGGTTATTACACCGGGGAGCTGTTTTTT. It encodes CSVEEDRGYYTGELFF.

The chain links TRBV11-3 to TRBJ2-7, with a weak D call TRBD2 (6 bases). Trimming removed 1 base at V and 0 bases at J, with 19 bases between. The CDR3 length is 18 residues. Per the germline V gene, CDR1 is SGHNT and CDR2 is YENEEA. The CDR3 sequence is CASSLGGGSGGSSYEQYF. CDR3 nucleotide sequence: TGTGCCAGCAGCTTAGGAGGAGGGTCAGGAGGCAGCTCCTACGAGCAGTACTTC.

The V gene is TRBV2, the J gene TRBJ2-5; possible D gene TRBD1, 5 bases. CDR3 length: 14 residues. V lost 4 bases to trimming and J lost 1 base, with 10 bases between them. CDR1 SNHLY and CDR2 FYNNEI come from the germline V gene. CDR3 bases: TGTGCCAGCAGTGCAGACAGCGCCCAAGAGACCCAGTACTTC. Its protein product is CASSADSAQETQYF.

The genes are TRBV29-1 and TRBJ2-5; D gene unclear. V lost 4 bases and J 0 bases, leaving 6 bases between the germline ends. Germline V gene lookup returns CDR1 SQVTM and CDR2 ANQGSEA. CDR3 length: 12 residues. CDR3 amino acids: CSVGTDQETQYF. The DNA of the CDR3 is TGCAGCGTTGGGACCGACCAAGAGACCCAGTACTTC.

The V and J genes are TRBV6-5 and TRBJ2-7, with D perhaps being TRBD1 or TRBD2 (5 bases each). The V end was cut by 8 bases, the J end by 4 bases, with 21 bases between. The germline CDR1 and CDR2 sequences are MNHEY and SVGAGI. The length of the CDR3 is 15 residues. As DNA, the CDR3 is TGTGCCAGCGGGCGAGGGGCAGACCGTGGGTACGAGCAGTACTTC. Translated, it gives CASGRGADRGYEQYF.

The V and J genes are TRBV7-8 and TRBJ2-7; possibly TRBD2 for D (6 bases). The CDR3 is made up of 15 amino acids. Trimming removed 1 base from V and 3 bases from J, with 13 bases in between. Germline V gene lookup returns CDR1 SGHVS and CDR2 FQNEAQ. The CDR3 region is CASSLVPGEVYEQYF. The CDR3 coding sequence is TGTGCCAGCAGCTTAGTCCCGGGAGAAGTCTACGAGCAGTACTTC.

This sequence joins TRBV7-2 and TRBJ2-5; maybe TRBD2 (6 bases). The V and J ends lost 5 bases and 6 bases respectively, with 10 bases between them. The CDR3 sequence is 12 residues long. Germline assignment: CDR1 SGHTA and CDR2 FQGNSA. The CDR3 DNA reads TGTGCCAGCAGCCTCGGGGGAAAGACCCAGTACTTC. This encodes CASSLGGKTQYF.

This sequence joins TRBV2 and TRBJ2-7; D may match TRBD1 or TRBD2 (5 bases each). Germline loops: CDR1 SNHLY, CDR2 FYNNEI. The germline V and J ends were trimmed by 3 bases and 0 bases, with 12 bases remaining between them. The CDR3 length is 15 residues. The CDR3 spells CASSEGRLSSYEQYF. CDR3 bases: TGTGCCAGCAGTGAGGGACGCCTGAGCTCCTACGAGCAGTACTTC.

For this clone: Additional DNA sequences in this sample encode the identical CDR3. Written as DNA, the CDR3 is TGTGCCAGCAGTCCCCCCTTGGATACGCAGTATTTT. Translation: CASSPPLDTQYF. The chain couples TRBV28 to TRBJ2-3; the D is unclear. V was trimmed by 5 bases and J by 6 bases, leaving 9 bases between them. Germline V gene sequence: CDR1 MDHEN, CDR2 SYDVKM. The CDR3 loop spans 12 amino acids.

This clone was detected many times. The V and J genes are TRBV5-6 and TRBJ1-1; possibly TRBD1 for D (5 bases). CDR3 length: 15 residues. With 0 bases removed from V and 8 bases from J, the gap between germline ends came to 17 bases. The germline gives CDR1 SGHDT, CDR2 YYEEEE. CDR3: CASSLGQRQRREAFF. CDR3 DNA sequence: TGTGCCAGCAGCTTGGGACAACGACAGAGGCGGGAAGCTTTCTTT.

This chain uses TRBV29-1 with TRBJ2-4; D remains unclear. The CDR3 sequence is 12 residues long. Trimming pared 5 bases from V and 5 bases from J, leaving 10 bases between. Germline-derived CDR1 and CDR2 are SQVTM and ANQGSEA. Here the CDR3 DNA reads TGCAGCGTTACCCCCACGGAAAACATTCAGTACTTC. It codes for CSVTPTENIQYF.

This chain uses TRBV7-2 with TRBJ2-1, with 7 bases lining up with TRBD2. CDR3 length: 20 amino acids. CDR1 and CDR2 from the germline V gene are SGHTA and FQGNSA. Trimming at V came to 0 bases and at J to 1 base, leaving 15 bases not matched to a gene. The CDR3, as DNA: TGTGCCAGCAGCTTAGCGGTGGGGACTACCTTTAACAGATCCTACAATGAGCAGTTCTTC. This translates into CASSLAVGTTFNRSYNEQFF.

This clone appeared once. This chain connects TRBV19 to TRBJ2-7; possibly TRBD1 or TRBD2 for D (7 bases each). The CDR3 contains 13 residues. V lost 3 bases and J 4 bases, leaving 10 bases between the germline ends. Germline CDR1 reads LNHDA; CDR2 reads SQIVND (reference sequence). CDR3 protein: CASSIQGGYEQYF. In DNA, the CDR3 is TGTGCCAGTAGTATCCAGGGGGGGTACGAGCAGTACTTC.

The V and J genes are TRBV7-2 and TRBJ2-1; TRBD2 matches 9 bases. The CDR3 has 16 amino acids. The V segment lost 1 base and the J segment 2 bases; nucleotides outside the gene matches: 3. Per the germline V gene, CDR1 is SGHTA and CDR2 is FQGNSA. In nucleotides, the CDR3 is TGTGCCAGCAGCTTAGAGTCTAGCGGGACCTACAATGAGCAGTTCTTC. Encoded protein: CASSLESSGTYNEQFF.

The CDR3 DNA reads as TGTGCCAGCAGCTTGGTGGTTTCAGGGGAGAAATTGGAGACCCAGTACTTC. Translated: CASSLVVSGEKLETQYF. This chain uses TRBV5-6 with TRBJ2-5; the D gene is possibly TRBD1 (6 bases). This CDR3 spans 17 amino acids. In germline, CDR1 is SGHDT, CDR2 YYEEEE. V was trimmed by 0 bases and J by 5 bases, leaving 20 bases between them.

In its sample, this clone was seen once. This chain uses TRBV19 with TRBJ1-2, with 9 positions matching TRBD1. Germline V CDR1 and CDR2: LNHDA, SQIVND (reference sequence). This CDR3 contains 14 residues. Trimming removed 3 bases from V and 7 bases from J; junction bases left unmatched: 6. The CDR3 region is CASSMGQGSSGYTF. CDR3 bases: TGTGCCAGTAGTATGGGACAGGGTAGCTCTGGCTACACCTTC.

The genes are TRBV2 and TRBJ2-1; no clear D. Trimming removed 6 bases from V and 7 bases from J, with 13 bases in between. In germline, CDR1 is SNHLY, CDR2 FYNNEI. This CDR3 spans 13 amino acids. CDR3 protein: CASSPRGMNEQFF. The CDR3 nucleotides read TGTGCCAGCAGCCCCCGTGGAATGAATGAGCAGTTCTTC.

The chain joins TRBV28 to TRBJ1-5; D unclear. Looked up from germline, CDR1 is MDHEN and CDR2 is SYDVKM. V was clipped by 3 bases and J by 6 bases, with 15 bases between them. The CDR3 contains 15 residues. The CDR3 DNA is TGTGCCAGCAGTTTGACCGTAGCCCTCGGTCAGCCCCAGCATTTT. It translates to CASSLTVALGQPQHF.

V gene TRBV6-4 combines with J gene TRBJ2-1; 8 bases are a match to TRBD1. This CDR3 region has 13 residues. With 5 bases clipped from V and 9 bases from J, the junction kept 6 bases outside the gene matches. CDR1 and CDR2 (germline): MRHNA, SNTAGT. CDR3 DNA: TGTGCCAGCAGTCCGACAGGGGCCGGTGAGCAGTTCTTC. Its translation: CASSPTGAGEQFF.

The chain employs TRBV27 and TRBJ2-7, with TRBD2 matching over 9 bases. The CDR3 is 16 residues long. In germline, CDR1 is MNHEY, CDR2 SMNVEV (reference sequence). The V and J ends lost 4 bases and 3 bases, in that order; junction bases with no gene match: 10. The CDR3 region is CASSSSETSGYYEQYF. Here the CDR3 DNA reads TGTGCCAGCAGTTCCTCTGAGACTAGCGGCTACTACGAGCAGTACTTC.

The chain employs TRBV30 and TRBJ1-3; possible D gene TRBD1, 5 bases. CDR1 is GTSNPN, CDR2 SVGIG, per germline (reference sequence). The CDR3 runs to 14 residues. Trimming shortened V by 5 bases and J by 4 bases, and 15 bases separated the two germline ends. This CDR3 reads CAWGTGPGGNTIYF. CDR3 in DNA: TGTGCCTGGGGCACAGGCCCTGGGGGAAACACCATATATTTT.

The rearrangement uses TRBV28 and TRBJ1-2; D remains unclear. This CDR3 contains 13 residues. Germline V gene lookup returns CDR1 MDHEN and CDR2 SYDVKM. Between the trimmed V and J ends, which lost 5 bases and 3 bases, there was a span of 10 bases. This CDR3 is CASSPRAHYGYTF. CDR3 nucleotide sequence: TGTGCCAGCAGTCCGAGGGCACACTATGGCTACACCTTC.

J is TRBJ2-4 and V is TRBV15; 16 bases are shared with TRBD2. Germline CDR1 reads LNHNV; CDR2 reads YYDKDF (reference sequence). Germline trimming cut 3 bases from V and 1 base from J; bases unmatched to any gene: 3. The CDR3 length is 18 residues. This CDR3 reads CATSRGLAGGPAKNIQYF. DNA of the CDR3: TGTGCCACCAGCAGGGGACTAGCGGGAGGGCCTGCCAAAAACATTCAGTACTTC.

This clone showed up just a few times. This chain's CDR3 is CASRLTGDTEAFF. In DNA, the CDR3 is TGTGCCAGCAGATTAACAGGGGACACTGAAGCTTTCTTT. The chain combines TRBV2 with TRBJ1-1, with 7 nucleotides matching TRBD1. V lost 6 bases to trimming and J lost 3 bases; unmatched junction nucleotides: 4. The CDR3 has 13 amino acids. From germline, CDR1 is SNHLY and CDR2 FYNNEI. The whole variable domain, remainder taken from reference TRBV2 and TRBJ1-1, is EPEVTQTPSHQVTQMGQEVILRCVPISNHLYFYWYRQILGQKVEFLVSFYNNEISEKSEIFDDQFSVERPDGSNFTLKIRSTKLEDSAMYFCASRLTGDTEAFFGQGTRLTVV.